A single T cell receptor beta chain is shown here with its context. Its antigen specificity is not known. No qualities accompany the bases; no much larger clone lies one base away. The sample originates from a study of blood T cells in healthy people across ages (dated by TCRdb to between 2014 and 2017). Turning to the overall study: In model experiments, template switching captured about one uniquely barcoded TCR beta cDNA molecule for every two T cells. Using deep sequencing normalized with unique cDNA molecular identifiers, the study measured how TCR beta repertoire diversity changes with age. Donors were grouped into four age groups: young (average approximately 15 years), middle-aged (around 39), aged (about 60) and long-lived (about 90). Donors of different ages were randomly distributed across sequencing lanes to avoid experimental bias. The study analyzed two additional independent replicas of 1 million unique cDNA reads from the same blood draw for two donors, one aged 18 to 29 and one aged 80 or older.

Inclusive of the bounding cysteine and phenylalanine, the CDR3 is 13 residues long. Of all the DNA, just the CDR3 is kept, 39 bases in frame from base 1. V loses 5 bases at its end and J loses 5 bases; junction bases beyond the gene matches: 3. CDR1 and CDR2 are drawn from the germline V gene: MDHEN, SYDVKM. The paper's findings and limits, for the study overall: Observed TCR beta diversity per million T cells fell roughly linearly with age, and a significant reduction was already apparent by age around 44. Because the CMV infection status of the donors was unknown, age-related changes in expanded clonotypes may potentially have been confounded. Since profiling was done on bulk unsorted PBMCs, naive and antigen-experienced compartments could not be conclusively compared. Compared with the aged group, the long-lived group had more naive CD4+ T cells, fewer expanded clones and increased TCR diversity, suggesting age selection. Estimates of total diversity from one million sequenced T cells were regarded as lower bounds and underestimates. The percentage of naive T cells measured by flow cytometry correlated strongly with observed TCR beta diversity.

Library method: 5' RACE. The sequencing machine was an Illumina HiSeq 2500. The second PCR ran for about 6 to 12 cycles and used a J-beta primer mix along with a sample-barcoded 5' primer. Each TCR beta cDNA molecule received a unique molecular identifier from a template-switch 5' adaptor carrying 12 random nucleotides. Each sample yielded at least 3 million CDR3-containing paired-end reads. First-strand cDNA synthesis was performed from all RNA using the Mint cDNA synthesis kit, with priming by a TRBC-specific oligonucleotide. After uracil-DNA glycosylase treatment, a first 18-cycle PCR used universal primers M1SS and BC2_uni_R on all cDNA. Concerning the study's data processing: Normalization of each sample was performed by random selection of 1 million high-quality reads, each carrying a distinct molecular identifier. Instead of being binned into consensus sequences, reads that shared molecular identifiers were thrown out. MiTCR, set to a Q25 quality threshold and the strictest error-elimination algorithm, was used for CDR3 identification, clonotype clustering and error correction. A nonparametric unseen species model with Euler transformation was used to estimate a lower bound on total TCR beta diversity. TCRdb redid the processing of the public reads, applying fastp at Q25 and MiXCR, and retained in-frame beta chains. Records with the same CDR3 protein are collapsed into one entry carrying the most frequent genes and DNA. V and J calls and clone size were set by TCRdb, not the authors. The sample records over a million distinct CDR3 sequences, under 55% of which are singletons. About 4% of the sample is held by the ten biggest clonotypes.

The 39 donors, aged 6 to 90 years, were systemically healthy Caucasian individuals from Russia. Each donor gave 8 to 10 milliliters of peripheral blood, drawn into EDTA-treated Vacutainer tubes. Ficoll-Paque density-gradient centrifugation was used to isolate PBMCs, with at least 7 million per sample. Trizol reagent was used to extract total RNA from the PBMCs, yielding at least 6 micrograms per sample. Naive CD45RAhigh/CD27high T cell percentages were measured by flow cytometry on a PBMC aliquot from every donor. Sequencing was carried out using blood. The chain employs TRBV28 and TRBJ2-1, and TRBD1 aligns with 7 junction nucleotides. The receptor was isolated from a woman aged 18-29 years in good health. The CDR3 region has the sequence CASSIDRDNEQFF. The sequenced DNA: TGTGCCAGCAGTATCGACAGGGACAATGAGCAGTTCTTC.